This TCR beta chain was identified during a study of shared clonotypes between healthy human individuals. Terminally differentiated effector memory CD45RA+ cells were excluded from the naive CD8 cells, which were CD45RO-negative and positively selected for CCR7. The assay ran at deep level. TCRdb's copy holds only in-frame clones and misses some; the assay was immunoSEQ multiplex PCR. Among more than 2 million clones listed, just over 90% were seen once. V was shortened by 4 bases and J by 0 bases, with 9 bases between the two germline ends. The length of the CDR3 is 14 residues. CDR1 is LNHDA, CDR2 SQIVND, per germline (reference sequence).

The TCR sequence derives from a man aged 18 to 30 in good health. Some clones in this sample may be carry-over from other donors' samples. The sequenced sample was naive CD8+ T cells from PBMCs. V usage is TRBV19 and J usage is TRBJ1-1; tentative D call: TRBD1 (5 bases). CDR3 sequence: CASSRGDLNTEAFF. The CDR3 nucleotides read TGTGCCAGTAGTAGGGGGGATTTGAACACTGAAGCTTTCTTT.